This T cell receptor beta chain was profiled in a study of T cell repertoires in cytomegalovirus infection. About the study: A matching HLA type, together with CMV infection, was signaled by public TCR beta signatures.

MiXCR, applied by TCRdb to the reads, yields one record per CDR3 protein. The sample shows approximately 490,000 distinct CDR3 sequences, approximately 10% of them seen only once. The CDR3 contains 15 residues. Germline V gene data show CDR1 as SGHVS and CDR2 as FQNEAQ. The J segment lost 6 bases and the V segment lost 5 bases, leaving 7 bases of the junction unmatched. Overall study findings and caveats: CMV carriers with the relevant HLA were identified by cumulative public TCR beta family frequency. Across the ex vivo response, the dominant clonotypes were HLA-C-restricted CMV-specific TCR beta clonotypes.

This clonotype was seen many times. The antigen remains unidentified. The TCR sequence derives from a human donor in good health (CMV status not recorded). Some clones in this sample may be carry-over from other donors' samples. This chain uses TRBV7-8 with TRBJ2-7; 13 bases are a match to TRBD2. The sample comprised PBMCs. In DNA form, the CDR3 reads TGTGCCAGCAGCCCAAGGACTAGCGGGAGCGGCGAGCAGTACTTC. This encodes CASSPRTSGSGEQYF. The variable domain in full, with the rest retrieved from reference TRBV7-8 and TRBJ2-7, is GAGVSQSPRYKVAKRGQDVALRCDPISGHVSLFWYQQALGQGPEFLTYFQNEAQLDKSGLPSDRFFAERPEGSVSTLKIQRTQQEDSAVYLCASSPRTSGSGEQYFGPGTRLTVT.